These 5 T cell receptor beta chains came from one sample sequenced in a study of beta chain features in type 1 diabetes. These receptors are not linked to any known antigen. General study points: Moderate yet significant TCRB CDR3 shortening was seen in Type 1 diabetes patients in all four CD4+ subsets.

Expressed TCRB transcripts were sequenced because the entire RNA isolate underwent reverse transcription. TCRdb's copy holds only in-frame clones and misses some; the assay was immunoSEQ multiplex PCR. The sample gives about 240,000 clones, approximately 14% of which show up once; about 0.019% is in the top ten. Sample: naive CD4+ T cells from blood. All receptors derive from a man aged 25-45 years with type 1 diabetes.

This clone appeared a few times. V is TRBV5-1 and J is TRBJ2-1; D possibly corresponds to TRBD2 (6 bases). CDR1 is SGHRS and CDR2 is YFSETQ in the germline V gene. Trimming removed 1 base from V and 1 base from J, with 9 bases in between. The CDR3 sequence is 15 residues long. The CDR3 spells CASSLMGLSYNEQFF. CDR3 nucleotides: TGCGCCAGCAGCTTGATGGGACTTTCCTACAATGAGCAGTTCTTC.

This clone was seen more than once but under ten times. The chain links TRBV18 to TRBJ2-7; maybe TRBD2 (6 bases). The CDR3 sequence is 14 residues long. Trimming left V 6 bases short and J 6 bases short, with 18 bases between. Germline CDR1 reads KGHSH; CDR2 reads LQKENI. This CDR3 is CASSQGRFTSEQYF. Written as DNA, the CDR3 is TGTGCCAGCTCCCAAGGGAGGTTTACCAGCGAGCAGTACTTC.

This clone was recorded a few times. J is TRBJ1-4 and V is TRBV29-1; D might be TRBD1 (6 bases). CDR3 length: 15 residues. Germline values: CDR1 SQVTM, CDR2 ANQGSEA. Trimming removed 4 bases at V and 3 bases at J, with 15 bases between. CDR3 region: CSVVGGGQANEKLFF. DNA for the CDR3: TGCAGCGTTGTCGGCGGGGGGCAAGCTAATGAAAAACTGTTTTTT.

This clone appeared a few times. The J gene is TRBJ1-2, the V gene TRBV19; maybe TRBD1 (6 bases). The ends were cut back, 6 bases at V and 7 bases at J, with 18 bases in the middle. This CDR3 comprises 14 residues. From germline, CDR1 is LNHDA and CDR2 SQIVND (reference sequence). The DNA of the CDR3 is TGTGCCAGTAGCGAATACAGGGAGGGTAGTGGCTACACCTTC. This encodes CASSEYREGSGYTF. Full variable domain (missing parts from reference TRBV19 and TRBJ1-2): DGGITQSPKYLFRKEGQNVTLSCEQNLNHDAMYWYRQDPGQGLRLIYYSQIVNDFQKGDIAEGYSVSREKKESFPLTVTSAQKNPTAFYLCASSEYREGSGYTFGSGTRLTVV.

This chain joins TRBV10-3 and TRBJ2-3; 11 nucleotides agree with TRBD2. Trimming removed 2 bases from V and 2 bases from J; junction bases left unmatched: 6. The CDR3 totals 17 residues. Germline loops: CDR1 ENHRY, CDR2 SYGVKD. CDR3 coding DNA: TGTGCCATCAGTGAGGCGCGACTAGCGGGATCCACAGATACGCAGTATTTT. Protein product: CAISEARLAGSTDTQYF.